Following are 26 T cell receptor beta chains from one sample sequenced in a study of cytomegalovirus exposure and HLA in healthy donors. A multiplex PCR was run with 60 Vbeta primers and 13 Jbeta primers. Clones were read by immunoSEQ multiplex PCR, and TCRdb kept only the in-frame ones, dropping some. The data contain about 82,000 clones, 65% to 80% of them singletons. Sequenced: PBMCs. The receptors come from a human donor in good health.

The CDR3 protein is CASRVGRDDSPLHF. The CDR3 DNA is TGTGCCAGCAGGGTCGGGCGGGATGATTCACCCCTCCACTTT. The V gene is TRBV7-2, the J gene TRBJ1-6; D gene unclear. Germline V gives CDR1 SGHTA, CDR2 FQGNSA. The V end was cut by 6 bases, the J end by 8 bases, with 14 bases between. The CDR3 totals 14 residues.

The chain links TRBV7-6 to TRBJ1-1; TRBD1 might be the D (5 bases). From germline, CDR1 is SGHVS and CDR2 FNYEAQ. The CDR3 contains 15 residues. V was shortened by 5 bases and J by 0 bases, with 13 bases between the two germline ends. CDR3 bases: TGTGCCAGCAGCCTTCAGGGAATCATGAACACTGAAGCTTTCTTT. Encoded protein: CASSLQGIMNTEAFF.

V is TRBV29-1 and J is TRBJ2-2, with a weak D call TRBD1 (5 bases). The CDR3 length is 14 residues. CDR1 SQVTM and CDR2 ANQGSEA come from the germline V gene. The V gene lost 4 bases and the J gene lost 4 bases, with 13 bases spanning the gap. The CDR3 is CSVGSGLSTGELFF. The DNA for the CDR3 is TGCAGCGTTGGGTCAGGGTTGAGCACCGGGGAGCTGTTTTTT.

The chain employs TRBV9 and TRBJ1-4; 10 bases align to TRBD1. This CDR3 region has 15 residues. The trim removed 3 bases at V and 4 bases at J, leaving 3 bases unmatched. Germline V gene lookup returns CDR1 SGDLS and CDR2 YYNGEE. The CDR3 DNA reads as TGTGCCAGCAGCGCCCGGACAGGGGGTAATGAAAAACTGTTTTTT. It yields the protein CASSARTGGNEKLFF.

This clone has a single count. The V and J genes are TRBV6-1 and TRBJ1-2; no firm D call. CDR1 and CDR2 from the germline V gene are MNHNS and SASEGT. The V end was cut by 4 bases, the J end by 8 bases, with 11 bases between. The CDR3 spans 12 residues. CDR3: CASSASPGGYTF. The CDR3 DNA follows: TGTGCCAGCAGTGCCAGTCCCGGGGGCTACACCTTC.

The chain combines TRBV4-1 with TRBJ1-1; 9 bases align to TRBD1. The J segment lost 6 bases and the V segment lost 4 bases, leaving 15 bases of the junction unmatched. This CDR3 region has 17 residues. The germline V gene encodes CDR1 MGHRA and CDR2 YSYEKL. This CDR3 is CASSPGSRGTGSPEAFF. The CDR3 nucleotides read TGCGCCAGCAGCCCTGGGAGCCGCGGGACAGGGTCGCCTGAAGCTTTCTTT.

The V call is TRBV4-3, the J call TRBJ1-1; possible D gene TRBD1, 5 bases. Germline V lookup: CDR1 LGHNA, CDR2 YSLEER. The germline V and J ends were trimmed by 6 bases and 5 bases, with 10 bases remaining between them. The CDR3 sequence is 12 residues long. The CDR3 sequence: CASSSGGTEAFF. The CDR3 DNA sequence: TGCGCCAGCAGTTCGGGGGGGACTGAAGCTTTCTTT.

V and J are TRBV5-6 and TRBJ2-5; TRBD2 is a possible D gene (6 bases). Germline CDR1 reads SGHDT; CDR2 reads YYEEEE. V was cut by 1 base and J by 2 bases, with 12 bases left in between. The CDR3 length is 15 residues. CDR3 region: CASSLSVGLQETQYF. The CDR3 DNA sequence: TGTGCCAGCAGCTTGTCTGTGGGACTGCAAGAGACCCAGTACTTC.

The chain has TRBV4-2 and TRBJ1-1, with 10 bases aligning to TRBD1. Germline V gives CDR1 LGHNA, CDR2 YNFKEQ. V was clipped by 2 bases and J by 8 bases; unmatched bases: 8. The CDR3 covers 15 residues. Here the CDR3 reads CASSQLGTGDPEAFF. Here the CDR3 DNA reads TGTGCCAGCAGCCAACTGGGGACAGGGGATCCAGAAGCTTTCTTT.

The rearrangement links TRBV7-6 to TRBJ2-3; 10 positions match TRBD1. The CDR3 extends over 17 amino acids. Trimming took 5 bases from V and 4 from J; bases not matched to a gene: 12. Germline V gene lookup returns CDR1 SGHVS and CDR2 FNYEAQ. Here the CDR3 reads CASSPNLGQGISDTQYF. In DNA, the CDR3 is TGTGCCAGCAGCCCCAATCTGGGACAGGGGATCTCAGATACGCAGTATTTT.

The CDR3 here is CASSELGSYGYTF. The CDR3 DNA reads TGTGCCAGCAGTGAATTGGGGAGCTATGGCTACACCTTC. This chain links TRBV2 with TRBJ1-2; D is unclear. The CDR3 runs to 13 residues. Germline-derived CDR1 and CDR2 are SNHLY and FYNNEI. V lost 2 bases to trimming and J lost 4 bases, with 8 bases between them.

This chain uses TRBV4-1 with TRBJ1-1; tentatively, D is TRBD1 (5 bases). CDR3 length: 17 residues. V was clipped by 4 bases and J by 0 bases, with 18 bases between them. CDR1 and CDR2 from the germline V gene are MGHRA and YSYEKL. CDR3 residues: CASSRAGITIMNTEAFF. In nucleotides, the CDR3 is TGCGCCAGCAGCCGCGCAGGGATTACCATCATGAACACTGAAGCTTTCTTT.

This chain uses TRBV6-5 with TRBJ2-4; maybe TRBD2 (6 bases). V lost 4 bases, J lost 8 bases, and 15 bases lay in between. CDR3 length: 14 residues. Germline assignment: CDR1 MNHEY and CDR2 SVGAGI. CDR3 nucleotide sequence: TGTGCCAGCAGTTCCCGGGACGGCGGGGACATTCAGTACTTC. Its translation is CASSSRDGGDIQYF.

The rearrangement links TRBV10-1 to TRBJ2-2; D is uncertain. V lost 3 bases, J lost 7 bases, and 9 bases lay in between. Germline loops: CDR1 WNHNN, CDR2 SYGVQD (reference sequence). The CDR3 loop spans 13 amino acids. In DNA, the CDR3 is TGCGCCAGCAGTGACCCGGTCGGCGGGGAGCTGTTTTTT. It specifies CASSDPVGGELFF.

The rearrangement joins TRBV10-3 to TRBJ2-3; no clear D gene. Trimming shortened V by 3 bases and J by 0 bases, and 10 bases separated the two germline ends. This CDR3 spans 15 amino acids. Per germline, CDR1 ENHRY and CDR2 SYGVKD. The CDR3: CAISDPESSTDTQYF. Here the CDR3 DNA reads TGTGCCATCAGTGATCCGGAGTCTAGCACAGATACGCAGTATTTT.

This clone appeared once. The chain uses TRBV29-1 and TRBJ2-7; D is undetermined. V gave up 4 bases and J gave up 0 bases, with 13 bases separating them. Germline assignment: CDR1 SQVTM and CDR2 ANQGSEA. The CDR3 covers 14 residues. CDR3 DNA sequence: TGCAGCGTTGGGCTAACAAGGAGCTCCTACGAGCAGTACTTC. Protein sequence: CSVGLTRSSYEQYF.

The V call is TRBV6-5, the J call TRBJ2-5; D not resolved. The CDR3 is 13 amino acids. Trimming took off 6 bases at V and 4 bases at J, with 12 bases between the two ends. Germline lookup yields CDR1 MNHEY and CDR2 SVGAGI. CDR3 residues: CASSPFDRETQYF. In DNA, the CDR3 is TGTGCCAGCAGCCCCTTTGATAGAGAGACCCAGTACTTC.

This chain connects TRBV9 to TRBJ2-5, with a weak D call TRBD1 (6 bases). Trimming pared 0 bases from V and 4 bases from J, leaving 16 bases between. The CDR3 has 16 residues. CDR1 SGDLS and CDR2 YYNGEE come from the germline V gene. CDR3: CASSVELGARGETQYF. The CDR3 DNA reads TGTGCCAGCAGCGTAGAGCTGGGGGCGCGTGGAGAGACCCAGTACTTC.

The chain couples TRBV28 to TRBJ2-1; a possible D gene is TRBD2 (5 bases). Germline V lookup: CDR1 MDHEN, CDR2 SYDVKM. V gave up 2 bases and J gave up 0 bases, with 8 bases separating them. The CDR3 length is 15 residues. In DNA, the CDR3 is TGTGCCAGCAGTTTAAGCGGCAGCTCCTACAATGAGCAGTTCTTC. It specifies CASSLSGSSYNEQFF.

The chain links TRBV30 to TRBJ2-7; D tentatively fits TRBD1 or TRBD2 (5 bases each). Germline V gives CDR1 GTSNPN, CDR2 SVGIG (reference sequence). V was pared by 8 bases and J by 2 bases, with 10 bases between. The CDR3 is 11 residues long. This CDR3 reads CAGTFPYEQYF. In DNA, the CDR3 is TGTGCCGGGACGTTTCCCTACGAGCAGTACTTC.

The chain links TRBV5-4 to TRBJ2-2; D may be TRBD1 (5 bases). CDR3 length equals 14 residues. V was cut by 4 bases and J by 3 bases, with 10 bases left in between. In germline, CDR1 is SGHNT, CDR2 YYREEE (reference sequence). CDR3 DNA sequence: TGTGCCAGCAGCCCCTGGGGCTACACCGGGGAGCTGTTTTTT. Protein sequence: CASSPWGYTGELFF.

This rearrangement joins TRBV10-1 to TRBJ1-5; D perhaps matches TRBD1 (6 bases). The CDR3 has 18 residues. The V end was cut by 0 bases, the J end by 1 base, with 16 bases between. Germline V gene data show CDR1 as WNHNN and CDR2 as SYGVQD (reference sequence). This CDR3 reads CASSESGIGGTSNQPQHF. CDR3 nucleotides: TGCGCCAGCAGTGAGTCGGGGATAGGGGGAACAAGCAATCAGCCCCAGCATTTT.

The chain is built from TRBV6-5 and TRBJ1-3; 7 nucleotides agree with TRBD1. V lost 5 bases and J lost 3; bases outside the gene matches: 7. This CDR3 is built from 15 residues. CDR1 is MNHEY and CDR2 is SVGAGI in the germline V gene. CDR3 region: CASSRTGDGGNTIYF. CDR3 in DNA: TGTGCCAGCAGTCGCACAGGGGACGGTGGAAACACCATATATTTT.

The V call is TRBV19, the J call TRBJ2-2, with 7 bases matching TRBD1. After removal of 6 bases from V and 4 bases from J, the junction contained 8 bases not matched to a gene. The CDR3 has 15 residues. The germline CDR1 and CDR2 sequences are LNHDA and SQIVND (reference sequence). This CDR3 reads CASSQGQRRTGELFF. The CDR3 coding sequence is TGTGCCAGTAGCCAGGGACAGCGGCGCACCGGGGAGCTGTTTTTT.

With regard to this clone: Its ends do not fully match the called genes, so a read error is possible. The rearrangement links TRBV7-8 to TRBJ1-6; D is unresolved. The germline V gene has CDR1 SGHVS and CDR2 FQNEAQ. There are 16 residues in the CDR3. CDR3 DNA: TGTGCCAGCAGCTTACGTCTTAGCTCCTATAATTCACCCCTCAACTTT. Amino acid sequence: CASSLRLSSYNSPLNF.

The chain links TRBV5-1 to TRBJ2-7; 7 bases are a match to TRBD1. CDR1 SGHRS and CDR2 YFSETQ come from the germline V gene. Trimming removed 0 bases from V and 6 bases from J; junction bases left unmatched: 6. This CDR3 region has 14 residues. CDR3 region: CASSLGTGVSEQYF. CDR3 bases: TGCGCCAGCAGCTTGGGTACAGGGGTTTCCGAGCAGTACTTC.